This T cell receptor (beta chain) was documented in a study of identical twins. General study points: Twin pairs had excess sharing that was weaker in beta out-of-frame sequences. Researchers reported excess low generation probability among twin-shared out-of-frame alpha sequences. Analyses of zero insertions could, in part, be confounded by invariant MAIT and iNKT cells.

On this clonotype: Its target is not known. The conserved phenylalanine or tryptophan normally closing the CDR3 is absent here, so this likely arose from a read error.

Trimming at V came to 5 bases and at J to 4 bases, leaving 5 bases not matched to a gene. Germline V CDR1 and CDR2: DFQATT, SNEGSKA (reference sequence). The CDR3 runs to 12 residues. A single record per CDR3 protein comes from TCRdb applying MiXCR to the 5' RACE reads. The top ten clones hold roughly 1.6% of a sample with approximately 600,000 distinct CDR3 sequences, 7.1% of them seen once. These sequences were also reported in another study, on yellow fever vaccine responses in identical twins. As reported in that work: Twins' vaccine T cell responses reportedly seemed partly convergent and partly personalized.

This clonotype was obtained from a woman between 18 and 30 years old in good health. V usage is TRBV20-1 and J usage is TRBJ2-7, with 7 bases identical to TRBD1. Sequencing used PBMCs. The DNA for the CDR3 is TGCAGTGCTCAACAGGGGATGTACGAGCAGTACTCC. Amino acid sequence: CSAQQGMYEQYS.